Each of the 21 T cell receptor beta chains below was sequenced from the same sample in a study of blood T cell repertoires in COVID-19. The method was immunoSEQ multiplex PCR; TCRdb's version includes in-frame clones alone and lacks a portion of them. The sample records more than 250,000 clones, over 70% being singletons. The sample comprised peripheral blood. The receptors come from a woman in her 50s with acute or convalescent COVID-19.

This clone was seen more than once but under ten times. CDR3 sequence: CASSSSWHPTQYF. The CDR3 nucleotides read TGTGCCAGCAGCTCGTCATGGCACCCGACGCAGTATTTT. The chain carries TRBV11-2 and TRBJ2-3; D unclear. Germline CDR1 reads SGHAT; CDR2 reads FQNNGV. V lost 4 bases and J lost 9, with 14 bases in between. The CDR3 is 13 amino acids.

CDR3 sequence: CASSFSDSDSYEQYF. The CDR3 DNA reads as TGTGCCAGCAGCTTTTCGGACAGTGACTCCTACGAGCAGTACTTC. The rearrangement uses TRBV7-2 and TRBJ2-7, with TRBD1 as a possible D gene (6 bases). V dropped 3 bases and J dropped 0 bases, with 12 bases sitting between them. The CDR3 length is 15 residues. CDR1 is SGHTA and CDR2 is FQGNSA in the germline V gene.

The rearrangement uses TRBV27 and TRBJ2-3; tentatively, D is TRBD1 (6 bases). V gave up 6 bases and J gave up 5 bases, with 12 bases separating them. Germline values: CDR1 MNHEY, CDR2 SMNVEV (reference sequence). CDR3 size: 13 residues. CDR3 nucleotide sequence: TGTGCCAGCAGGGCGACAGGACAAGATACGCAGTATTTT. It yields the protein CASRATGQDTQYF.

The chain is built from TRBV18 and TRBJ2-1; 11 nucleotides agree with TRBD2. Per the germline V gene, CDR1 is KGHSH and CDR2 is LQKENI. Trimming at V came to 3 bases and at J to 3 bases, leaving 1 base not matched to a gene. This CDR3 is built from 15 residues. In DNA form, the CDR3 reads TGTGCCAGCTCACCGACTAGCGGGAACTACAATGAGCAGTTCTTC. Translated: CASSPTSGNYNEQFF.

The rearrangement links TRBV2 to TRBJ1-4; 9 nucleotides agree with TRBD1. V lost 8 bases and J lost 6; bases outside the gene matches: 1. Per the germline V gene, CDR1 is SNHLY and CDR2 is FYNNEI. This CDR3 contains 12 residues. CDR3 bases: TGTGCCAGCCGGGACAGGGATGAAAAACTGTTTTTT. Amino acids: CASRDRDEKLFF.

This clone was counted a single time. The chain is built from TRBV29-1 and TRBJ2-7, with D possibly matching TRBD1 (5 bases). Germline-derived CDR1 and CDR2 are SQVTM and ANQGSEA. The CDR3 contains 14 residues. V was trimmed by 6 bases and J by 2 bases, leaving 17 bases between them. CDR3: CSVEYQGSPYEQYF. The DNA for the CDR3 is TGCAGCGTGGAATACCAGGGCTCCCCCTACGAGCAGTACTTC.

The table lists this clone with a few counts. J is TRBJ2-2 and V is TRBV19; 9 bases align to TRBD2. Trimming at V came to 8 bases and at J to 4 bases, leaving 8 bases not matched to a gene. The germline V gene has CDR1 LNHDA and CDR2 SQIVND (reference sequence). This CDR3 has 15 amino acids. In DNA, the CDR3 is TGTGCCAGTGCCGAGCGGGGGGCAATCACCGGGGAGCTGTTTTTT. Translating gives CASAERGAITGELFF.

This clone was observed a single time. This sequence joins TRBV21-1 and TRBJ2-6; the table's D gene call, TRBD2, was not cross checked with the DNA. TRBV21-1 is assigned pseudogene status. CDR3 length: 15 residues. For the CDR3, the DNA is TGTGCCAGCAGCAATTCTAGCTCTGGGGCCAACGTCCTGACTTTC. Protein product: CASSNSSSGANVLTF.

This clone was counted only a few times. This chain uses TRBV9 with TRBJ2-5, with 10 bases aligning to TRBD2. The J segment lost 4 bases and the V segment lost 0 bases, leaving 3 bases of the junction unmatched. This CDR3 has 15 residues. Germline V gene lookup returns CDR1 SGDLS and CDR2 YYNGEE. CDR3 DNA: TGTGCCAGCAGCGTAGGTCTAGCGGGGGTAGAGACCCAGTACTTC. This sequence encodes CASSVGLAGVETQYF.

This chain uses TRBV7-2 with TRBJ1-1, with D unclear. Germline V gene lookup returns CDR1 SGHTA and CDR2 FQGNSA. CDR3 length: 13 residues. Trimming shortened V by 0 bases and J by 7 bases, and 9 bases separated the two germline ends. This CDR3 reads CASSLAQAFEAFF. The CDR3 DNA follows: TGTGCCAGCAGCTTAGCGCAGGCTTTTGAAGCTTTCTTT.

J is TRBJ1-1 and V is TRBV18, with a possible D match to TRBD1 (5 bases). This CDR3 is built from 15 residues. Germline V gene lookup returns CDR1 KGHSH and CDR2 LQKENI. V gave up 1 base and J gave up 1 base, with 10 bases separating them. CDR3 in DNA: TGTGCCAGCTCACCACGGGGGGGTTCGAACACTGAAGCTTTCTTT. It is translated as CASSPRGGSNTEAFF.

The genes are TRBV5-1 and TRBJ1-1; D possibly corresponds to TRBD1 (5 bases). In germline, CDR1 is SGHRS, CDR2 YFSETQ. The length of the CDR3 is 13 residues. Trimming removed 9 bases from V and 0 bases from J, with 12 bases in between. The CDR3 DNA reads TGCGCCACCAGGGAGGGTTTGAACACTGAAGCTTTCTTT. Its protein product is CATREGLNTEAFF.

V and J are TRBV6-5 and TRBJ1-4; D gene ambiguous. Germline assignment: CDR1 MNHEY and CDR2 SVGAGI. Between the trimmed V and J ends, which lost 5 bases and 4 bases, there was a span of 11 bases. The CDR3 has 14 residues. The CDR3 sequence is CASSPWTVNEKLFF. The CDR3, as DNA: TGTGCCAGCAGTCCATGGACTGTTAATGAAAAACTGTTTTTT.

The rearrangement links TRBV3-1 (or the pseudogene TRBV3-2) to TRBJ1-3; D perhaps matches TRBD1 (6 bases). The ends were cut back, 2 bases at V and 0 bases at J, with 11 bases in the middle. Germline V lookup: CDR1 LGHDT, CDR2 YNNKEL (reference sequence). The length of the CDR3 is 16 residues. CDR3 amino acids: CASSQSHRASGNTIYF. In DNA form, the CDR3 reads TGTGCCAGCAGCCAAAGTCACAGGGCCTCTGGAAACACCATATATTTT.

J is TRBJ2-3 and V is TRBV18; TRBD2 matches 12 bases. The CDR3 consists of 17 residues. Germline V CDR1 and CDR2: KGHSH, LQKENI. Germline trimming cut 0 bases from V and 0 bases from J; bases unmatched to any gene: 1. DNA for the CDR3: TGTGCCAGCTCACCACCGGGACTAGCGGGTAGCACAGATACGCAGTATTTT. Residues: CASSPPGLAGSTDTQYF.

Concerning this clone: The sample carries other DNA sequences with the same CDR3. The chain is built from TRBV5-1 and TRBJ1-2; TRBD1 is a possible D gene (5 bases). V dropped 1 base and J dropped 6 bases, with 7 bases sitting between them. The CDR3 loop spans 12 amino acids. CDR1 SGHRS and CDR2 YFSETQ come from the germline V gene. As DNA, the CDR3 is TGCGCCAGCAGCTTGCAGGGTGATGGCTACACCTTC. Translating it yields CASSLQGDGYTF. Complete variable domain (other parts from reference TRBV5-1 and TRBJ1-2): KAGVTQTPRYLIKTRGQQVTLSCSPISGHRSVSWYQQTPGQGLQFLFEYFSETQRNKGNFPGRFSGRQFSNSRSEMNVSTLELGDSALYLCASSLQGDGYTFGSGTRLTVV.

This clone has a single count. The chain couples TRBV7-2 to TRBJ1-1; weak D call: TRBD1 (6 bases). V lost 2 bases, J lost 1 base, and 11 bases lay in between. This CDR3 contains 15 residues. CDR1 and CDR2 (germline): SGHTA, FQGNSA. This CDR3 is CASSLQQGRNTEAFF. The CDR3 coding sequence is TGTGCCAGCAGCTTACAACAGGGAAGGAACACTGAAGCTTTCTTT.

This clone has a handful of counts. The chain has TRBV7-2 and TRBJ1-6, with 8 bases identical to TRBD1. The ends lost 0 bases at V and 9 bases at J; junction bases unmatched: 4. This CDR3 comprises 15 residues. Germline assignment: CDR1 SGHTA and CDR2 FQGNSA. CDR3 DNA sequence: TGTGCCAGCAGCTTAGCGCCCGGACAGGGTTCACCCCTCCACTTT. Its translation: CASSLAPGQGSPLHF.

V gene TRBV2 combines with J gene TRBJ1-1, with 12 positions matching TRBD1. V lost 6 bases and J lost 6; bases outside the gene matches: 5. Per the germline V gene, CDR1 is SNHLY and CDR2 is FYNNEI. The CDR3 totals 14 residues. The CDR3: CASRGQGALPEAFF. The DNA for the CDR3 is TGTGCCAGCAGGGGACAGGGGGCGTTGCCTGAAGCTTTCTTT. The entire variable domain, with the rest obtained from reference TRBV2 and TRBJ1-1, is as follows: EPEVTQTPSHQVTQMGQEVILRCVPISNHLYFYWYRQILGQKVEFLVSFYNNEISEKSEIFDDQFSVERPDGSNFTLKIRSTKLEDSAMYFCASRGQGALPEAFFGQGTRLTVV.

This chain connects TRBV6-5 to TRBJ2-5; 11 bases line up with TRBD2. This CDR3 spans 15 amino acids. Losses at the gene ends were 9 bases for V and 4 bases for J; bases not matched to a gene: 10. CDR1 and CDR2 (germline): MNHEY, SVGAGI. In nucleotides, the CDR3 is TGTGCCAGAGGGAGTAGCGGGGGGGCGGGAGAGACCCAGTACTTC. Translated, it gives CARGSSGGAGETQYF.

With regard to this clone: Other nucleotide sequences from this sample produce the same CDR3. The V gene is TRBV9, the J gene TRBJ2-1; TRBD2 matches 8 bases. Looked up from germline, CDR1 is SGDLS and CDR2 is YYNGEE. V trimming: 0 bases; J trimming: 4 bases; junction bases outside the gene matches: 3. The CDR3 runs 15 residues. CDR3 sequence reads: CASSVGLAGYNEQFF. The CDR3 nucleotides read TGTGCCAGCAGCGTAGGCCTAGCGGGTTACAATGAGCAGTTCTTC.